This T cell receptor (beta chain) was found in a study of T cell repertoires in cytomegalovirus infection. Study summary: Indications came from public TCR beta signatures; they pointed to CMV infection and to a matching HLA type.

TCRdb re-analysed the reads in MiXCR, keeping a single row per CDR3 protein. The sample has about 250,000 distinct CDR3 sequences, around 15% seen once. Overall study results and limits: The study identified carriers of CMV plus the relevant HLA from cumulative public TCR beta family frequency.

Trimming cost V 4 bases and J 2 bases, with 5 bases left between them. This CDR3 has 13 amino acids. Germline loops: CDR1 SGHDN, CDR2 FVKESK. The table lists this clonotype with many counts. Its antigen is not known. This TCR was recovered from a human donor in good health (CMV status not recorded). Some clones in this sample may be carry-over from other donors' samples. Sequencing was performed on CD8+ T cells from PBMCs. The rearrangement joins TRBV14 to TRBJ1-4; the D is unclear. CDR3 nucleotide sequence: TGTGCCAGCAGCCCCTTTACTAATGAAAAACTGTTTTTT. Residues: CASSPFTNEKLFF.